A selection of T cell receptor beta chains follows, all from one sample in a study of blood T cell repertoires in COVID-19. Only in-frame clones appear in the TCRdb table, and some are missing; sequencing was by immunoSEQ multiplex PCR. The data hold approximately 320,000 clones, with over 85% observed a single time. The sample consisted of peripheral blood. The receptors originated from a woman aged 25 to 39 with COVID-19, enrolled during active disease. CDR3s include the opening cysteine and the closing phenylalanine or tryptophan. The order of the fields is J gene, clone size, V gene, D gene, CDR3 DNA, CDR3 protein. D genes are given only for firm matches. Not all rows give a size; the values are once, few, many and, for expanded clones, a class.

TRBJ1-2,.,TRBV15,TRBD1,TGTGCCACCAGCTACAGGGGCTATGGCTACACCTTC,CATSYRGYGYTF
TRBJ1-1,few,TRBV29-1,.,TGCAGCGTTGCCCCCAACAGGGATCGAGGAGCTTTCTTT,CSVAPNRDRGAFF
TRBJ2-7,.,TRBV28,.,TGTGCCAGCAGTTGGACGGACGGGACCTACGAGCAGTACTTC,CASSWTDGTYEQYF
TRBJ2-7,.,TRBV6-1,.,TGTGCCAGCAGTGAAAATTGGTTTACGGCCTACGAGCAGTACTTC,CASSENWFTAYEQYF
TRBJ1-3,.,TRBV28,.,TGTGCCAGCAGTTATCGGACAGTCGGAAACACCATATATTTT,CASSYRTVGNTIYF
TRBJ2-7,once,TRBV11-2,.,TGTGCCAGCAGCTTAGTTCCCCCTCCCTACGAGCAGTACTTC,CASSLVPPPYEQYF
TRBJ2-7,.,TRBV3-1/TRBV3-2,.,TGTGCCAGCAGCCAAGAGCCTGGCCTACTATCAAGCTCCTACGAGCAGTACTTC,CASSQEPGLLSSSYEQYF
TRBJ2-3,.,TRBV5-1,TRBD2,TGCGCCAGCAGCTTGCCCAGCTTAGCGGGAAGCACAGATACGCAGTATTTT,CASSLPSLAGSTDTQYF
TRBJ1-5,.,TRBV3-1/TRBV3-2,.,TGTGCCAGCAGCCAAGACCCCCCAGGGGATCTAGGTCAGCCCCAGCATTTT,CASSQDPPGDLGQPQHF
TRBJ1-1,.,TRBV13,TRBD1,TGTGCCAGCAGCTCCCGACAGGGTACGAACACTGAAGCTTTCTTT,CASSSRQGTNTEAFF
TRBJ1-6,.,TRBV4-1,.,TGCGCCAGCAGCCAAGTAGGCCAGGGTGGTGTGCCCCTCCACTTT,CASSQVGQGGVPLHF
TRBJ1-2,.,TRBV5-4,TRBD1,TGTGCCAGCAGCTTGGCCCCGGGGACAGTAAACTATGGCTACACCTTC,CASSLAPGTVNYGYTF
TRBJ2-5,once,TRBV6-1,TRBD1,TGTGCCAGCAGTGAAGCACCCAGGGGGCAAGAGACCCAGTACTTC,CASSEAPRGQETQYF